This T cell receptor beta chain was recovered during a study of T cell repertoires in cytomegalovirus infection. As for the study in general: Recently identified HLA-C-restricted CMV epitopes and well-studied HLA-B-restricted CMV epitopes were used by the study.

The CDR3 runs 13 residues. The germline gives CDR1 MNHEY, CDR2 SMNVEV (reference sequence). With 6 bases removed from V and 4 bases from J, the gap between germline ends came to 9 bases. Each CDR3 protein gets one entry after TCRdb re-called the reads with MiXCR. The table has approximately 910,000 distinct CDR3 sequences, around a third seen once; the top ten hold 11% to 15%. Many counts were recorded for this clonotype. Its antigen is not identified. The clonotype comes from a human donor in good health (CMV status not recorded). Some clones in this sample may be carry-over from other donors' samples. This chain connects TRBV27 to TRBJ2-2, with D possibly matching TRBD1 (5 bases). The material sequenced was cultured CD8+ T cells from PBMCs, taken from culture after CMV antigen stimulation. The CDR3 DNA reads TGTGCCAGCAGCTTAGGGGTCACCGGGGAGCTGTTTTTT. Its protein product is CASSLGVTGELFF.